The present T cell receptor beta chain was sequenced within a study of cytomegalovirus exposure and HLA in healthy donors. Profiled with immunoSEQ multiplex PCR; TCRdb holds only in-frame clones, not every one. Of about 360,000 clones in the sample, around 86% were seen once. Sequenced material: PBMCs. The sequence was obtained from a woman between 18 and 29 years old in good health and CMV-seronegative.

The CDR3 region has the DNA TGTGCCAGCATACCGGGAGGGCCTGGCGGGGAGCTGTTTTTT. It translates to CASIPGGPGGELFF. The chain combines TRBV27 with TRBJ2-2; 8 positions agree with TRBD2. The V segment lost 7 bases and the J segment 7 bases; nucleotides outside the gene matches: 8. The length of the CDR3 is 14 residues. Germline lookup yields CDR1 MNHEY and CDR2 SMNVEV (reference sequence).